Listed here are 9 T cell receptor beta chains from one sample, sequenced in a study of cytomegalovirus exposure and HLA in healthy donors. The PCR was carried out with 60 Vbeta primers and 13 Jbeta primers. Clones were read by immunoSEQ multiplex PCR, and TCRdb kept only the in-frame ones, dropping some. The sample includes approximately 110,000 clones. Sequenced input: PBMCs. These receptors were collected from a middle-aged man in good health and CMV-seropositive.

The rearrangement links TRBV19 to TRBJ2-7, with 11 positions matching TRBD2. V was clipped by 3 bases and J by 2 bases; unmatched bases: 3. Germline V gives CDR1 LNHDA, CDR2 SQIVND (reference sequence). The CDR3 extends over 15 amino acids. As DNA, the CDR3 is TGTGCCAGTAGTATCACTAGCGGGAGCCCCTACGAGCAGTACTTC. As protein: CASSITSGSPYEQYF.

The chain recombines TRBV7-8 with TRBJ2-7; 8 bases line up with TRBD2. Germline CDR1 reads SGHVS; CDR2 reads FQNEAQ. With 5 bases clipped from V and 3 bases from J, the junction kept 6 bases outside the gene matches. The CDR3 has 14 residues. CDR3 in DNA: TGTGCCAGCAGCCAAGGGCTAGCGGGCTACGAGCAGTACTTC. Protein: CASSQGLAGYEQYF.

The chain employs TRBV29-1 and TRBJ2-5; weak D call: TRBD2 (6 bases). The J call could be wrong; TRBJ2-7 is a better fit for the DNA end. The CDR3 runs 13 residues. The germline V gene has CDR1 SQVTM and CDR2 ANQGSEA. CDR3 sequence: CSVDSEGSYEQYF. The DNA for the CDR3 is TGCAGCGTTGATTCGGAGGGCTCCTACGAGCAGTACTTC.

The chain employs TRBV6-5 and TRBJ1-1; 7 bases fit TRBD1. J gave up 5 bases and V 5 bases, and 11 bases lay outside the gene matches. CDR3 length: 15 residues. CDR1 MNHEY and CDR2 SVGAGI come from the germline V gene. CDR3 DNA sequence: TGTGCCAGCAGTCACCCGAGGGGGCGGTCTACTGAAGCTTTCTTT. Its protein product is CASSHPRGRSTEAFF.

The rearrangement joins TRBV7-8 to TRBJ2-2; TRBD2 agrees at 12 bases. The germline V gene encodes CDR1 SGHVS and CDR2 FQNEAQ. V was pared by 5 bases and J by 8 bases, with 9 bases of the junction left unmatched. The CDR3 extends over 16 amino acids. CDR3 amino acids: CASSPRTSGTSGELFF. The CDR3 coding sequence is TGTGCCAGCAGCCCCAGGACTAGCGGGACGTCGGGGGAGCTGTTTTTT.

The chain recombines TRBV28 with TRBJ2-7, with a weak D call TRBD2 (7 bases). This CDR3 is 16 amino acids long. Trimming cost V 4 bases and J 5 bases, with 21 bases left between them. Germline V lookup: CDR1 MDHEN, CDR2 SYDVKM. The CDR3 bases are TGTGCCAGCAGTTCCAACCTGAGGGGGGGAGTGAACGAGCAGTACTTC. This translates into CASSSNLRGGVNEQYF. Combining the CDR3 with reference TRBV28 and TRBJ2-7 gives the whole variable domain DVKVTQSSRYLVKRTGEKVFLECVQDMDHENMFWYRQDPGLGLRLIYFSYDVKMKEKGDIPEGYSVSREKKERFSLILESASTNQTSMYLCASSSNLRGGVNEQYFGPGTRLTVT.

The rearrangement links TRBV7-8 to TRBJ2-1; D possibly corresponds to TRBD1 (5 bases). V was clipped by 6 bases and J by 7 bases, with 19 bases between them. The CDR3 runs to 15 residues. Germline CDR1 reads SGHVS; CDR2 reads FQNEAQ. In DNA, the CDR3 is TGTGCCAGCAGGGGTGACAGTCCAAGTGTAAATGAGCAGTTCTTC. The encoded protein is CASRGDSPSVNEQFF.

This chain connects TRBV15 to TRBJ1-5; unclear D gene. Trimming took off 0 bases at V and 1 base at J, with 7 bases between the two ends. CDR1 is LNHNV, CDR2 YYDKDF, per germline (reference sequence). The CDR3 has 15 residues. The CDR3 bases are TGTGCCACCAGCAGAGATACTACGAGCAATCAGCCCCAGCATTTT. Translation gives CATSRDTTSNQPQHF. The complete variable domain, with remaining parts taken from reference TRBV15 and TRBJ1-5, reads DAMVIQNPRYQVTQFGKPVTLSCSQTLNHNVMYWYQQKSSQAPKLLFHYYDKDFNNEADTPDNFQSRRPNTSFCFLDIRSPGLGDTAMYLCATSRDTTSNQPQHFGDGTRLSIL.

The DNA of the CDR3 is TGTGCCAGCAGTACCTACGGGGGACAGGGTGCCACTGAAGCTTTCTTT. It codes for CASSTYGGQGATEAFF. The gene calls are TRBV6-6 and TRBJ1-1; 9 nucleotides line up with TRBD1. Germline loops: CDR1 MNHNY, CDR2 SVGAGI (reference sequence). V lost 5 bases and J lost 4; bases outside the gene matches: 11. CDR3 length: 16 amino acids.